These 7 T cell receptor beta chains originate from one sample sequenced in a study of beta chain features in type 1 diabetes. What was sequenced were expressed TCRB transcripts, since all of the isolated RNA had been reverse transcribed. Clones were sequenced by immunoSEQ multiplex PCR, and TCRdb holds only the in-frame ones, with some missing. The sample yields 860,000 or so clones, 15% to 20% seen once. Sequencing used naive CD4+ T cells from blood. The receptors derive from a young woman in good health.

The sample holds a few counts of this clone. The chain carries TRBV5-4 and TRBJ2-5; the D gene is possibly TRBD2 (6 bases). The CDR3 is 14 amino acids. Germline-derived CDR1 and CDR2 are SGHNT and YYREEE (reference sequence). V lost 2 bases, J lost 5 bases, and 13 bases lay in between. The CDR3 loop is CASSFSGGWETQYF. The CDR3 DNA follows: TGTGCCAGCAGCTTTAGCGGCGGATGGGAGACCCAGTACTTC.

This clone was counted only a few times. The chain uses TRBV20-1 and TRBJ2-3; D ambiguous. The CDR3 runs to 11 residues. From germline, CDR1 is DFQATT and CDR2 SNEGSKA (reference sequence). V lost 2 bases and J 6 bases, leaving 6 bases between the germline ends. The CDR3: CSARILDTQYF. The CDR3 nucleotides read TGCAGTGCTAGAATACTCGATACGCAGTATTTT.

The chain couples TRBV6-1 to TRBJ2-1, with 16 bases fitting TRBD2. After removal of 4 bases from V and 2 bases from J, the junction contained 5 bases not matched to a gene. This CDR3 is built from 18 residues. Germline V gene lookup returns CDR1 MNHNS and CDR2 SASEGT. The CDR3 reads CASSAGLAGGSTYNEQFF. The CDR3 DNA reads as TGTGCCAGCAGTGCGGGACTAGCGGGAGGGTCGACCTACAATGAGCAGTTCTTC.

This chain uses TRBV6-5 with TRBJ2-7; D may match TRBD1 or TRBD2 (5 bases each). The CDR3 has 15 residues. From germline, CDR1 is MNHEY and CDR2 SVGAGI. Trimming removed 2 bases from V and 0 bases from J, with 11 bases in between. The CDR3 is CASSYTGASSYEQYF. The CDR3 DNA is TGTGCCAGCAGTTACACCGGGGCGAGCTCCTACGAGCAGTACTTC.

This clone appeared a few times. The chain links TRBV4-2 to TRBJ2-5; 14 positions match TRBD2. CDR3 size: 17 residues. Looked up from germline, CDR1 is LGHNA and CDR2 is YNFKEQ. V shed 4 bases, J shed 4 bases, and the junction held 8 bases outside the gene matches. For the CDR3, the DNA is TGTGCCAGCAGCCCAGGGGGGACTAGCGGGAGAGTAGAGACCCAGTACTTC. It encodes CASSPGGTSGRVETQYF.

In regard to this clone: Sequence at one end of the junction differs from germline and may be a read error. The chain carries TRBV9 and TRBJ2-1, with D perhaps being TRBD1 or TRBD2 (5 bases each). The CDR3 is 14 amino acids. Germline CDR1 reads SGDLS; CDR2 reads YYNGEE. CDR3 sequence: CASNVEGLLDEQFF. The CDR3, as DNA: TGTGCCAGCAACGTAGAGGGGCTTCTCGATGAGCAGTTCTTC. Combining the CDR3 with reference TRBV9 and TRBJ2-1 gives the whole variable domain DSGVTQTPKHLITATGQRVTLRCSPRSGDLSVYWYQQSLDQGLQFLIQYYNGEERAKGNILERFSAQQFPDLHSELNLSSLELGDSALYFCASNVEGLLDEQFFGPGTRLTVL.

This clone has only a few counts. This chain uses TRBV19 with TRBJ2-2; 7 bases map to TRBD2. Trimming removed 5 bases from V and 4 bases from J; junction bases left unmatched: 10. CDR3 size: 16 residues. Looked up from germline, CDR1 is LNHDA and CDR2 is SQIVND (reference sequence). As DNA, the CDR3 is TGTGCCAGTAGTTCGCTAGCGGTTCTTCCCACCGGGGAGCTGTTTTTT. Its translation is CASSSLAVLPTGELFF.